The 26 T cell receptor beta chains below come from one sample, sequenced in a study of CD8+ T cells in alopecia areata. Investigators isolated RNA and reverse transcribed it into cDNA to act as the sequencing template. The table came from immunoSEQ multiplex PCR; TCRdb's copy has only in-frame clones and leaves some out. The table records 150,000 to 200,000 clones, around 57% of them present only once. The specimen sequenced was CD4+ T cells sorted from blood. These receptors were obtained from a human donor in good health.

The chain combines TRBV6-1 with TRBJ2-5; a possible D gene is TRBD2 (6 bases). The ends were cut back, 1 base at V and 5 bases at J, with 14 bases in the middle. CDR3 size: 15 residues. Germline V gene lookup returns CDR1 MNHNS and CDR2 SASEGT. The CDR3 DNA is TGTGCCAGCAGTGAAGGGGTCGGGAGTGTGGAGACCCAGTACTTC. This translates into CASSEGVGSVETQYF.

The chain links TRBV5-1 to TRBJ2-1; D remains unclear. Germline CDR1 reads SGHRS; CDR2 reads YFSETQ. V was shortened by 4 bases and J by 10 bases, with 15 bases between the two germline ends. The CDR3 is 13 amino acids. CDR3 protein: CASSISRAGEQFF. Written as DNA, the CDR3 is TGCGCCAGCAGCATCTCACGAGCTGGCGAGCAGTTCTTC.

The rearrangement uses TRBV4-1 and TRBJ2-5, with a tentative D call TRBD2 (5 bases). V was shortened by 4 bases and J by 5 bases, with 14 bases between the two germline ends. This CDR3 contains 14 residues. Germline V gene data show CDR1 as MGHRA and CDR2 as YSYEKL. The CDR3 DNA sequence: TGCGCCAGCAGCCGAACCAACGGGGTGGAGACCCAGTACTTC. Protein sequence: CASSRTNGVETQYF.

The table lists this clone with a few counts. The chain employs TRBV30 and TRBJ1-5; D uncertain. CDR1 is GTSNPN, CDR2 SVGIG, per germline (reference sequence). V gave up 4 bases and J gave up 5 bases, with 9 bases separating them. The CDR3 covers 12 residues. In DNA, the CDR3 is TGTGCCTGGAATATAGGCCATCAGCCCCAGCATTTT. Translating it yields CAWNIGHQPQHF.

This clone was counted only a few times. The chain has TRBV15 and TRBJ1-5; D unclear. Germline-derived CDR1 and CDR2 are LNHNV and YYDKDF (reference sequence). Trimming took off 0 bases at V and 6 bases at J, with 6 bases between the two ends. The CDR3 covers 13 residues. In DNA form, the CDR3 reads TGTGCCACCAGCAGAGATCGGGGTCAGCCCCAGCATTTT. Protein sequence: CATSRDRGQPQHF.

This chain joins TRBV7-3 and TRBJ1-1; maybe TRBD1 (5 bases). The CDR3 loop spans 14 amino acids. V lost 4 bases and J lost 1, with 10 bases in between. Germline V CDR1 and CDR2: SGHTA, FQGTGA. For the CDR3, the DNA is TGTGCCAGCAGCTCAGGGACGGGGAACACTGAAGCTTTCTTT. Translated: CASSSGTGNTEAFF.

The CDR3 nucleotides are TGCAGCGTTGATTTTAATGACTATGGCTACACCTTC. The encoded protein is CSVDFNDYGYTF. V is TRBV29-1 and J is TRBJ1-2; D is ambiguous. The length of the CDR3 is 12 residues. Germline CDR1 and CDR2: SQVTM and ANQGSEA. V was clipped by 3 bases and J by 3 bases, with 8 bases between them.

The rearrangement links TRBV7-9 to TRBJ2-6; D is undetermined. Trimming removed 3 bases at V and 0 bases at J, with 9 bases between. The CDR3 extends over 16 amino acids. Germline assignment: CDR1 SEHNR and CDR2 FQNEAQ (reference sequence). CDR3 DNA: TGTGCCAGCAGCTTTTCGACTGTCTCTGGGGCCAACGTCCTGACTTTC. The encoded protein is CASSFSTVSGANVLTF. The variable domain in full, with the rest retrieved from reference TRBV7-9 and TRBJ2-6, is DTGVSQNPRHKITKRGQNVTFRCDPISEHNRLYWYRQTLGQGPEFLTYFQNEAQLEKSRLLSDRFSAERPKGSFSTLEIQRTEQGDSAMYLCASSFSTVSGANVLTFGAGSRLTVL.

V is TRBV29-1 and J is TRBJ1-2; 10 bases line up with TRBD1. The CDR3 has 14 amino acids. The V gene end was trimmed by 4 bases and the J gene end by 8 bases; junction bases not matched to a gene: 10. Germline lookup yields CDR1 SQVTM and CDR2 ANQGSEA. This chain's CDR3 is CSVGKGQGMRGYTF. CDR3 DNA: TGCAGCGTTGGAAAGGGACAGGGGATGAGGGGCTACACCTTC.

The chain recombines TRBV5-5 with TRBJ2-4; D gene unclear. The CDR3 is 13 residues long. Looked up from germline, CDR1 is SGHKS and CDR2 is YYEKEE (reference sequence). V was cut by 0 bases and J by 9 bases, with 10 bases left in between. The CDR3 DNA sequence: TGTGCCAGCAGCTTGGGGGTTTTGGGCATTCAGTACTTC. It specifies CASSLGVLGIQYF.

This clone was detected only a few times. The V and J genes are TRBV9 and TRBJ2-1, with 9 bases aligning to TRBD2. This CDR3 spans 15 amino acids. Unmatched junction bases numbered 10, after V lost 3 bases and J lost 9 bases. Germline values: CDR1 SGDLS, CDR2 YYNGEE. The CDR3 is CASSEAGGPALEQFF. CDR3 nucleotides: TGTGCCAGCAGCGAGGCGGGAGGGCCGGCTCTTGAGCAGTTCTTC. The whole variable domain, filled in from reference TRBV9 and TRBJ2-1, reads DSGVTQTPKHLITATGQRVTLRCSPRSGDLSVYWYQQSLDQGLQFLIQYYNGEERAKGNILERFSAQQFPDLHSELNLSSLELGDSALYFCASSEAGGPALEQFFGPGTRLTVL.

This clone came up a few times. The sample contains more than one DNA sequence encoding this CDR3. The V call is TRBV18, the J call TRBJ2-3, with D uncertain. Per the germline V gene, CDR1 is KGHSH and CDR2 is LQKENI. The CDR3 has 14 residues. Trimming removed 2 bases from V and 2 bases from J, with 8 bases in between. DNA for the CDR3: TGTGCCAGCTCACCAGGGCTATCCACAGATACGCAGTATTTT. The encoded protein is CASSPGLSTDTQYF.

The gene calls are TRBV10-3 and TRBJ2-1, with a tentative D call TRBD2 (6 bases). The V gene lost 10 bases and the J gene lost 2 bases, with 15 bases spanning the gap. This CDR3 has 14 amino acids. Germline CDR1 and CDR2: ENHRY and SYGVKD. The CDR3 DNA is TGTGCCACCGTGGAGGGATACACCTACAATGAGCAGTTCTTC. It yields the protein CATVEGYTYNEQFF.

This chain uses TRBV7-9 with TRBJ1-1; TRBD1 agrees at 7 bases. The ends lost 5 bases at V and 1 base at J; junction bases unmatched: 10. The CDR3 is 16 amino acids. Germline V gene sequence: CDR1 SEHNR, CDR2 FQNEAQ (reference sequence). The chain's CDR3 is CASSRGTGQPNTEAFF. The CDR3 DNA is TGTGCCAGCAGCCGCGGAACGGGACAGCCGAACACTGAAGCTTTCTTT.

V gene TRBV10-2 combines with J gene TRBJ2-1; D is unclear. Trimming took 4 bases from V and 5 from J, leaving 3 bases between them. The germline V gene encodes CDR1 WSHSY and CDR2 SAAADI. The CDR3 sequence is 11 residues long. The CDR3 bases are TGCGCCAGCAGTGGTGACAATGAGCAGTTCTTC. Translated: CASSGDNEQFF.

This chain connects TRBV7-6 to TRBJ2-7; D remains ambiguous. The germline V and J ends were trimmed by 2 bases and 6 bases, with 11 bases remaining between them. The CDR3 is 13 residues long. Germline CDR1 reads SGHVS; CDR2 reads FNYEAQ. The CDR3 DNA sequence: TGTGCCAGCAGCTTACAGGCTATGGGCGAGCAGTACTTC. It translates to CASSLQAMGEQYF.

The chain employs TRBV5-4 and TRBJ2-3; D not certain. The germline V gene has CDR1 SGHNT and CDR2 YYREEE (reference sequence). V shed 4 bases and J shed 1 base, with 10 bases lying between them. This CDR3 is 14 amino acids long. The CDR3: CASSPRGGTDTQYF. The CDR3 DNA sequence: TGTGCCAGCAGCCCGCGTGGCGGCACAGATACGCAGTATTTT.

The CDR3 nucleotides are TGTGCCATCAGTGATGCCCTGCAGGGAGGCACAGATACGCAGTATTTT. It is translated as CAISDALQGGTDTQYF. This sequence joins TRBV10-3 and TRBJ2-3; perhaps D is TRBD1 or TRBD2 (5 bases each). Germline lookup yields CDR1 ENHRY and CDR2 SYGVKD. CDR3 size: 16 residues. With 3 bases removed from V and 1 base from J, the gap between germline ends came to 14 bases.

This clone appeared a few times. The rearrangement links TRBV29-1 to TRBJ2-1; D possibly matches TRBD1 or TRBD2 (5 bases each). The CDR3 is made up of 14 amino acids. Germline CDR1 is SQVTM and CDR2 is ANQGSEA. V lost 4 bases and J 4 bases, leaving 14 bases between the germline ends. The CDR3 coding sequence is TGCAGCGTTGGGCCGGGGCTCCATTACAATGAGCAGTTCTTC. The encoded protein is CSVGPGLHYNEQFF.

The genes are TRBV9 and TRBJ1-1, with 7 bases matching TRBD1. With 2 bases clipped from V and 0 bases from J, the junction kept 13 bases outside the gene matches. The CDR3 has 18 residues. CDR1 is SGDLS, CDR2 YYNGEE, per germline. The CDR3 DNA is TGTGCCAGCAGCGTGAGCCCGGGGACAGTTCCCCTGAACACTGAAGCTTTCTTT. It yields the protein CASSVSPGTVPLNTEAFF.

The chain recombines TRBV15 with TRBJ2-5; unclear D gene. Germline assignment: CDR1 LNHNV and CDR2 YYDKDF (reference sequence). Trimming took 7 bases from V and 5 from J, leaving 20 bases between them. This CDR3 comprises 15 residues. Here the CDR3 reads CATIRRPQWFETQYF. The CDR3 bases are TGTGCCACCATCCGAAGACCCCAATGGTTTGAGACCCAGTACTTC.

J is TRBJ2-3 and V is TRBV5-4; 14 nucleotides line up with TRBD2. This CDR3 spans 15 amino acids. V shed 5 bases and J 6 bases; nucleotides not matched to a gene: 5. Per the germline V gene, CDR1 is SGHNT and CDR2 is YYREEE (reference sequence). The DNA for the CDR3 is TGTGCCAGCAGACCGAGGACTAGCGGGAGGGATACGCAGTATTTT. This gives the protein CASRPRTSGRDTQYF.

The chain combines TRBV2 with TRBJ2-7, with TRBD1 identical over 9 bases. The CDR3 sequence is 14 residues long. Germline CDR1 is SNHLY and CDR2 is FYNNEI. J gave up 1 base and V 8 bases, and 6 bases lay outside the gene matches. CDR3 protein: CASRPGQGSYEQYF. The CDR3 DNA reads TGTGCCAGCCGACCGGGACAGGGATCCTACGAGCAGTACTTC.

This clone was detected only once. The gene calls are TRBV15 and TRBJ2-5; possibly TRBD2 for D (6 bases). Looked up from germline, CDR1 is LNHNV and CDR2 is YYDKDF (reference sequence). The CDR3 extends over 14 amino acids. Trimming took off 5 bases at V and 3 bases at J, with 13 bases between the two ends. CDR3 coding DNA: TGTGCCACCAGCGGATGGGGGACTGAAGAGACCCAGTACTTC. Translated: CATSGWGTEETQYF.

The chain combines TRBV4-1 with TRBJ2-3; tentatively, D is TRBD2 (5 bases). V lost 5 bases and J 1 base, leaving 16 bases between the germline ends. The CDR3 covers 16 residues. Looked up from germline, CDR1 is MGHRA and CDR2 is YSYEKL. The chain's CDR3 is CASSARRAGGTDTQYF. The CDR3 DNA follows: TGCGCCAGCAGCGCCCGAAGGGCGGGTGGCACAGATACGCAGTATTTT.

The J gene is TRBJ2-5, the V gene TRBV29-1; D gene ambiguous. CDR1 is SQVTM, CDR2 ANQGSEA, per germline. The V end lost 0 bases, the J end lost 5 bases, and 7 bases lay between the germline ends. This CDR3 comprises 12 residues. The CDR3: CSVEDPGETQYF. The CDR3 DNA is TGCAGCGTTGAAGATCCCGGGGAGACCCAGTACTTC. Complete variable domain (other parts from reference TRBV29-1 and TRBJ2-5): SAVISQKPSRDICQRGTSLTIQCQVDSQVTMMFWYRQQPGQSLTLIATANQGSEATYESGFVIDKFPISRPNLTFSTLTVSNMSPEDSSIYLCSVEDPGETQYFGPGTRLLVL.